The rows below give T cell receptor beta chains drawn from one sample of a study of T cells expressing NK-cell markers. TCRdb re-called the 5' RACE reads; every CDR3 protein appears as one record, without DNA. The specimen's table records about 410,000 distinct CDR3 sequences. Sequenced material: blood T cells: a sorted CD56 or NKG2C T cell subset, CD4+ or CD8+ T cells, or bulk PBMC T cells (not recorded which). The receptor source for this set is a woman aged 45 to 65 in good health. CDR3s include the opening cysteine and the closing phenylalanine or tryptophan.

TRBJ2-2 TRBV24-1 CAISKQGNRELFF
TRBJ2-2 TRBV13 CAVGQGAGGELFF
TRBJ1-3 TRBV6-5 CASSYSSEPNSGNTIYF
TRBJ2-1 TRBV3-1 CASSHDEVGLAGYNEQFF
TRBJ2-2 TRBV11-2 CASSSTGVKTGELFF
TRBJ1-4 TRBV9 CASSAQGNNEKLFF
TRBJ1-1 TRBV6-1 CASSVGGGSMNTEAFF
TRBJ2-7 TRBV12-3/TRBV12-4 CASSTLAGGGNEQYF
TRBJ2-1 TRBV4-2 CASSQDWASGSGYNEQFF
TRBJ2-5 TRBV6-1 CASSERAWTQETQYF
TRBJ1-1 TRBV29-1 CSAPGRGNTEAFF
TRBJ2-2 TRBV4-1 CASSQGGDGTGELFF
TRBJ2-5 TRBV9 CASSPGGSNIKIQETQYF
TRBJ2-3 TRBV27 CASSPYLLSSTDTQYF
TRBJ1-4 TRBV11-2 CASRMGDEKLFF
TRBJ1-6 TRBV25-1 CASSEFGGNNSPLHF
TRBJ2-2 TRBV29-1 CSVESRENTGELFF
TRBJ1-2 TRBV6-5 CASSLEQGGYGYTF
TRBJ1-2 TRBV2 CASSEAPRGTGYTF
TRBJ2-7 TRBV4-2 CASSQVLGGIYEQYF
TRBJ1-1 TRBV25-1 CASSEYSWSGGTEAFF
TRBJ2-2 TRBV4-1 CASSQGLTDTGELFF